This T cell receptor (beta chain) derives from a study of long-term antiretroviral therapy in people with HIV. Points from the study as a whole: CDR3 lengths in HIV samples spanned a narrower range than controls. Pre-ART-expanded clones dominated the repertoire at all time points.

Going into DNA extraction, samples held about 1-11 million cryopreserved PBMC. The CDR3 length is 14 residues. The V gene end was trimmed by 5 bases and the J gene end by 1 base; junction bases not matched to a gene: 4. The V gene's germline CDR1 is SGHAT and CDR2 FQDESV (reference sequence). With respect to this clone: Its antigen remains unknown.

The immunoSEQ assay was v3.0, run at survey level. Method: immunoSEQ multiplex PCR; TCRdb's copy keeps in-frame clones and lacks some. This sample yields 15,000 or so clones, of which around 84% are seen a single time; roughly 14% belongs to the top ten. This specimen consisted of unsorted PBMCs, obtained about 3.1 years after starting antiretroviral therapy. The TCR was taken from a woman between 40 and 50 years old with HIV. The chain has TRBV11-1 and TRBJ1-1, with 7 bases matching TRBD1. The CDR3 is CASSGWTGNTEAFF. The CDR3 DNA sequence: TGTGCCAGCAGCGGGTGGACAGGGAACACTGAAGCTTTCTTT.